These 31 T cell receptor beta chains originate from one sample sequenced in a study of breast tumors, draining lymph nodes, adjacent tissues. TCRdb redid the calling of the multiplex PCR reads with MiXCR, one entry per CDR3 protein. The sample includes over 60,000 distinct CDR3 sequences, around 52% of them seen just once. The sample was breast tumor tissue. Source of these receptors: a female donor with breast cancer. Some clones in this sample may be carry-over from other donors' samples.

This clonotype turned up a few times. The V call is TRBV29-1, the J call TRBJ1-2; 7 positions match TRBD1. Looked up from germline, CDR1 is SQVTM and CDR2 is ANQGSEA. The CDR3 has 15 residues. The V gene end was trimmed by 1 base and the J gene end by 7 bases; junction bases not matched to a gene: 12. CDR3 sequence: CSVEVWDSLPFGYTF. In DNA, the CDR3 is TGCAGCGTTGAAGTTTGGGACAGTCTCCCCTTTGGCTACACCTTC.

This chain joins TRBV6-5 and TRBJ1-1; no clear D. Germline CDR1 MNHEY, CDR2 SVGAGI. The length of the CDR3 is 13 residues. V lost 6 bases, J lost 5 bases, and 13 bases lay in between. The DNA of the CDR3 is TGTGCCAGCAGCCCCAGGATGATGACTGAAGCTTTCTTT. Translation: CASSPRMMTEAFF.

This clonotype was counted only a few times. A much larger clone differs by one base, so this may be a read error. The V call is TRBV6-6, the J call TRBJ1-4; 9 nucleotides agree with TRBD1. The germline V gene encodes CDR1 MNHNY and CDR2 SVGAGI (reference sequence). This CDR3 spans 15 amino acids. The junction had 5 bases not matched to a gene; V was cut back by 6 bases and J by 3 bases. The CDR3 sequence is CASSHRGPANEKLFF. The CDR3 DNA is TGTGCCAGCAGCCACAGGGGGCCGGCTAATGAAAAACTGTTTTTT.

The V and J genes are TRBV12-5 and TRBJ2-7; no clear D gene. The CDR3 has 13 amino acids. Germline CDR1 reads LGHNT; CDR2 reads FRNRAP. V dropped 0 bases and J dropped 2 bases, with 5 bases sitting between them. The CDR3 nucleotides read TGTGCTAGTGGTTTGGTACAGACCTACGAGCAGTACTTC. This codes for CASGLVQTYEQYF.

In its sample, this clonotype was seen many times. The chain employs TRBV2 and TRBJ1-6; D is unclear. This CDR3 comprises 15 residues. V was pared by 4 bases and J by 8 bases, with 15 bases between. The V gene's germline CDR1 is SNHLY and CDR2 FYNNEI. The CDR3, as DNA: TGTGCCAGCAGTGGCCGTCGAAAAGGGTATTCACCCCTCCACTTT. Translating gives CASSGRRKGYSPLHF.

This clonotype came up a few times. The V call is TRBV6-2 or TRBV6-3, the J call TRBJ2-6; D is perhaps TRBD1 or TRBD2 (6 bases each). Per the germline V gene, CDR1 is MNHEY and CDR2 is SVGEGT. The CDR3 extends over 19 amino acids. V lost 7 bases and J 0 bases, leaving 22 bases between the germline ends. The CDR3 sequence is CASTHSEGTISSGANVLTF. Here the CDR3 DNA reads TGTGCCAGCACCCATTCGGAGGGGACAATCTCCTCTGGGGCCAACGTCCTGACTTTC.

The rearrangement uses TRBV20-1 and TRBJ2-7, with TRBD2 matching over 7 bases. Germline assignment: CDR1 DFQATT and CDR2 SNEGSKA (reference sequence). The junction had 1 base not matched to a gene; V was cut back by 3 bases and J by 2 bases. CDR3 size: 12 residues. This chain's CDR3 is CSARGRAYEQYF. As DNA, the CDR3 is TGCAGTGCTAGGGGGAGGGCCTACGAGCAGTACTTC.

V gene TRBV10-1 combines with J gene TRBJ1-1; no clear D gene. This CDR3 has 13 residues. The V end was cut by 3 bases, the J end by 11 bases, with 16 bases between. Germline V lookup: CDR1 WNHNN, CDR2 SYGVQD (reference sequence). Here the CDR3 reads CASSEVGLIPAFF. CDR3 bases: TGCGCCAGCAGTGAAGTAGGCCTAATTCCCGCTTTCTTT.

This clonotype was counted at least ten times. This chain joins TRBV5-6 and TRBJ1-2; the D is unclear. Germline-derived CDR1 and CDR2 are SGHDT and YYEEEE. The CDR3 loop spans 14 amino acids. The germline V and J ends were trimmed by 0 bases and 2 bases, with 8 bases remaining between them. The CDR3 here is CASSLVDRNYGYTF. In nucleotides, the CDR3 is TGTGCCAGCAGCTTGGTAGATAGGAACTATGGCTACACCTTC.

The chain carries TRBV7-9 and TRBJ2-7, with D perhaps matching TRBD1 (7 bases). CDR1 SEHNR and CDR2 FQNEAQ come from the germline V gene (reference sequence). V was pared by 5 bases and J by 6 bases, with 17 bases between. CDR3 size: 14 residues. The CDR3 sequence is CASSPGGQHSEQYF. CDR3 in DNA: TGTGCCAGCAGCCCCGGGGGACAGCATAGCGAGCAGTACTTC.

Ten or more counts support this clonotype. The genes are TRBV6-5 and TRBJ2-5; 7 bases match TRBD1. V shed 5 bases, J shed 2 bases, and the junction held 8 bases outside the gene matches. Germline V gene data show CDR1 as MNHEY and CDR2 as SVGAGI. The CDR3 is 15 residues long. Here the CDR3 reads CASSHYPDRQETQYF. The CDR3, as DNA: TGTGCCAGCAGTCACTACCCGGACAGGCAAGAGACCCAGTACTTC.

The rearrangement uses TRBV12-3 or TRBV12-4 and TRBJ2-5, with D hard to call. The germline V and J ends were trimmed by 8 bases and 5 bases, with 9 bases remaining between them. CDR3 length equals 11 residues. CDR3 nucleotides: TGTGCCAGCGGCCCCGGGGAGACCCAGTACTTC. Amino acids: CASGPGETQYF.

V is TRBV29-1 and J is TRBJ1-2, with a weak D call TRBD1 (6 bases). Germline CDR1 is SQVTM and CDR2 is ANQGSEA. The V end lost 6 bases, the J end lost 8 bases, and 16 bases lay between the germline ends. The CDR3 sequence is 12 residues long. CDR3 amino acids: CSVVGGAEGYTF. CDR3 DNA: TGCAGCGTGGTGGGGGGCGCGGAAGGCTACACCTTC.

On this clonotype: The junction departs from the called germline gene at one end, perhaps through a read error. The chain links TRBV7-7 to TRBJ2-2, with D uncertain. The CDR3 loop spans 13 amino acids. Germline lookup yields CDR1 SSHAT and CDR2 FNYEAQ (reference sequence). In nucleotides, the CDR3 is TGTGCTAGCAGCTTAGGTTATACCGGGGAGCTGTTTTTT. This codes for CASSLGYTGELFF.

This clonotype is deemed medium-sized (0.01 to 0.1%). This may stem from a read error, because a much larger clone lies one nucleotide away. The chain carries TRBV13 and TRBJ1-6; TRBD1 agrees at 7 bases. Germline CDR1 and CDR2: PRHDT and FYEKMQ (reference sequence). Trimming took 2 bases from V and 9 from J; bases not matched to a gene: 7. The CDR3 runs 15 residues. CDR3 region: CASSLLSGTASPLHF. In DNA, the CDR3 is TGTGCCAGCAGCTTACTTTCCGGGACAGCTTCACCCCTCCACTTT. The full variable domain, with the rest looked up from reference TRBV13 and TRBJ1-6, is AAGVIQSPRHLIKEKRETATLKCYPIPRHDTVYWYQQGPGQDPQFLISFYEKMQSDKGSIPDRFSAQQFSDYHSELNMSSLELGDSALYFCASSLLSGTASPLHFGNGTRLTVT.

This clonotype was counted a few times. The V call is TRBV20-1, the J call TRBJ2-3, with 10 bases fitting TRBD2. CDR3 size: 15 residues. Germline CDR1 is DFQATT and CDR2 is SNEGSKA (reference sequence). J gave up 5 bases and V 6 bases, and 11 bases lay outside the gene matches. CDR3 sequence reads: CSAATSGTAGDTQYF. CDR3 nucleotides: TGCAGTGCCGCCACTAGCGGGACTGCGGGAGATACGCAGTATTTT.

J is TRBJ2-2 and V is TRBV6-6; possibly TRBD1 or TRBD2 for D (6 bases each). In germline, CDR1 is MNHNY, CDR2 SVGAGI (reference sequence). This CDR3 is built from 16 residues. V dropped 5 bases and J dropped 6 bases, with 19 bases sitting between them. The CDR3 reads CASSRWGRGDAGELFF. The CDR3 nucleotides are TGTGCCAGCAGTCGGTGGGGGCGCGGGGACGCCGGGGAGCTGTTTTTT.

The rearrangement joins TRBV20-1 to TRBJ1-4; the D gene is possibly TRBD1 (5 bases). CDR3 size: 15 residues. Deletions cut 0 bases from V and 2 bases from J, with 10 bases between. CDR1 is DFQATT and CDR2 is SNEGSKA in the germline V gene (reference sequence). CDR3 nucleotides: TGCAGTGCTAGAGATGTGGGGCGTACTAATGAAAAACTGTTTTTT. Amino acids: CSARDVGRTNEKLFF.

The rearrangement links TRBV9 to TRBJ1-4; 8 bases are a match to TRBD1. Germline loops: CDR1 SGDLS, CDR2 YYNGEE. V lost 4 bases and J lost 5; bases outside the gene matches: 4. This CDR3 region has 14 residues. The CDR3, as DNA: TGTGCCAGCAGCCCCCGACAGGGGAATGAAAAACTGTTTTTT. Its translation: CASSPRQGNEKLFF.

The chain's CDR3 is CASSLVWDRGLETQYF. The CDR3 coding sequence is TGTGCCAGCAGCTTGGTGTGGGACAGGGGGCTGGAGACCCAGTACTTC. The gene calls are TRBV7-2 and TRBJ2-5; 12 bases match TRBD1. V lost 3 bases to trimming and J lost 5 bases; unmatched junction nucleotides: 7. CDR1 SGHTA and CDR2 FQGNSA come from the germline V gene. The CDR3 is made up of 16 amino acids.

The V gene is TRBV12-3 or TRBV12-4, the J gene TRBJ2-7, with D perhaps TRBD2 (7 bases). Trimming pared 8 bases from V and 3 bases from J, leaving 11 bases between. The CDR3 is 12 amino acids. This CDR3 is CASGGAFYEQYF. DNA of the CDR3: TGTGCCAGCGGGGGGGCTTTCTACGAGCAGTACTTC.

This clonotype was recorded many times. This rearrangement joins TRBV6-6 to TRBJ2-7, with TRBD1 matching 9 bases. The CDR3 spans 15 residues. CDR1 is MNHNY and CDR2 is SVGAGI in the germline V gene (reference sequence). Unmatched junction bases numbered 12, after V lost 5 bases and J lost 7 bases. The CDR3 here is CASSLTGTGYGEQYF. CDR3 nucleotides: TGTGCCAGCAGTCTCACCGGGACAGGGTATGGGGAGCAGTACTTC.

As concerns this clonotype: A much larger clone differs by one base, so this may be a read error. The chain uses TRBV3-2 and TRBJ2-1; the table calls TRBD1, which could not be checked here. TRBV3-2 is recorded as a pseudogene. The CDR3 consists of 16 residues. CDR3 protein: CASSHGPGGPLNEQFF. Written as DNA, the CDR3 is TGTGCCAGCAGCCATGGGCCGGGAGGGCCCCTCAATGAGCAGTTCTTC.

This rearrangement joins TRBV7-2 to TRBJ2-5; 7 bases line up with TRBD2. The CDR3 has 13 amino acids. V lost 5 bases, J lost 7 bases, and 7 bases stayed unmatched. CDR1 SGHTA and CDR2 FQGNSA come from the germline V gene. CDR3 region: CASSPSGGGTQYF. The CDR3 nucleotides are TGTGCCAGCAGCCCATCGGGGGGTGGGACCCAGTACTTC.

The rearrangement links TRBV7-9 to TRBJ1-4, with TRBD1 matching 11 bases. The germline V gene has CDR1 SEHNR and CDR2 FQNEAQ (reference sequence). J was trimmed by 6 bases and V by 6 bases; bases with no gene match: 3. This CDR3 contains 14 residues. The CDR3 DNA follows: TGTGCCAGCAGACCGGGACAGGGGGATGAAAAACTGTTTTTT. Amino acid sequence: CASRPGQGDEKLFF.

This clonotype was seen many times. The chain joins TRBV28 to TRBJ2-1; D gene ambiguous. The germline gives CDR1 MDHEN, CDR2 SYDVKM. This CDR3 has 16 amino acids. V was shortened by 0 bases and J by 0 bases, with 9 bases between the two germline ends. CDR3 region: CASSLWAENSYNEQFF. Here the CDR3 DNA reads TGTGCCAGCAGTTTATGGGCGGAGAACTCCTACAATGAGCAGTTCTTC.

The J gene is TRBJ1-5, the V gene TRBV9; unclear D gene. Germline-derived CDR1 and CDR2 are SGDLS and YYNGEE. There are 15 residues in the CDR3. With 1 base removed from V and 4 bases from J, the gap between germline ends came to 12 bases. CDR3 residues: CASSVSPSLNQPQHF. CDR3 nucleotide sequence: TGTGCCAGCAGCGTAAGTCCTAGTCTGAATCAGCCCCAGCATTTT.

The CDR3 DNA reads TGCGCCAGCAGCCAAGAAACTCCCACCTATGGCTACACCTTC. It yields the protein CASSQETPTYGYTF. The genes are TRBV4-1 and TRBJ1-2, with no clear D. Germline loops: CDR1 MGHRA, CDR2 YSYEKL. CDR3 length: 14 residues. With 0 bases removed from V and 4 bases from J, the gap between germline ends came to 9 bases.

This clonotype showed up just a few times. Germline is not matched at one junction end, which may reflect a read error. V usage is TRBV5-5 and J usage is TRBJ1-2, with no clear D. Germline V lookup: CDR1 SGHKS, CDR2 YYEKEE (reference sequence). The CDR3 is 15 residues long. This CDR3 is CASSPTQEANYGYAF. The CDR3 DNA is TGTGCCAGCAGCCCTACTCAGGAAGCTAACTATGGCTACGCCTTC.

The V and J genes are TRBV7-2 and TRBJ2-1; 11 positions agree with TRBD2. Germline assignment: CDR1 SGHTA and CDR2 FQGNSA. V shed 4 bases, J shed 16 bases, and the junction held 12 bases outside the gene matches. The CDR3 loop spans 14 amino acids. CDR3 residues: CASSSSTSGTPQFF. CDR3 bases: TGTGCCAGCAGCTCCTCGACTAGCGGGACTCCCCAATTCTTC.

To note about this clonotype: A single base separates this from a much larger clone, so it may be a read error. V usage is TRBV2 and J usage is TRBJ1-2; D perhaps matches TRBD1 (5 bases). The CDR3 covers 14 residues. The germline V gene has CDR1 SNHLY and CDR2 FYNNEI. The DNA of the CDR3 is TGTGCCAGCAGTGAATGGGGGGACGCCTATGGCTACGCCTTC. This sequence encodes CASSEWGDAYGYAF.